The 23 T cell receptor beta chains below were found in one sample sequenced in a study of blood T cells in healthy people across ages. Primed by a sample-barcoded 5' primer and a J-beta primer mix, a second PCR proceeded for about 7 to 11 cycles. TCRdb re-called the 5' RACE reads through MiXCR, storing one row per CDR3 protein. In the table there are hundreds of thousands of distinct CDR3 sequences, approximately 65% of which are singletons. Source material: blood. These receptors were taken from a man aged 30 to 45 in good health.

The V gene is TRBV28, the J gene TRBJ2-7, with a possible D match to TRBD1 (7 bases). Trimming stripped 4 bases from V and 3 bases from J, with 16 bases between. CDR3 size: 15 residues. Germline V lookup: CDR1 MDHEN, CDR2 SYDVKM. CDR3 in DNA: TGTGCCAGCAGTTCCACAGGGGAGGCCAACTACGAGCAGTACTTC. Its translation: CASSSTGEANYEQYF.

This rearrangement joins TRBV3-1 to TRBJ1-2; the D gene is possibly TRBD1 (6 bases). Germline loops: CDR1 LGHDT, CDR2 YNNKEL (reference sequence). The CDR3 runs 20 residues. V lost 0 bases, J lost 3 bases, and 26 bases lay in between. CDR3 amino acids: CASSQDDASQAAGGDYGYTF. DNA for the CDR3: TGTGCCAGCAGCCAAGATGACGCGTCACAGGCGGCGGGGGGCGACTATGGCTACACCTTC.

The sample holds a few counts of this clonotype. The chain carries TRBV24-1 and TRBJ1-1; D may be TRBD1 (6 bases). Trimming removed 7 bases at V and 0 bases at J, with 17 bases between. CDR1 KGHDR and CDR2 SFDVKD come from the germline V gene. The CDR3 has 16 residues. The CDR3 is CATRVPGGALNTEAFF. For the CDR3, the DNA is TGTGCCACCAGGGTCCCCGGGGGCGCGTTGAACACTGAAGCTTTCTTT.

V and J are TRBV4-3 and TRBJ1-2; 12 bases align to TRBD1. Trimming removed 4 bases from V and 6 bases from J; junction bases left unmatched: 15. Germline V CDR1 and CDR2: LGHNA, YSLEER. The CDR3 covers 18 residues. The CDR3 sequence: CASSLQFSGTGGLDGYTF. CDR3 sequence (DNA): TGCGCCAGCAGCCTCCAATTCTCCGGGACAGGGGGCTTGGATGGCTACACCTTC.

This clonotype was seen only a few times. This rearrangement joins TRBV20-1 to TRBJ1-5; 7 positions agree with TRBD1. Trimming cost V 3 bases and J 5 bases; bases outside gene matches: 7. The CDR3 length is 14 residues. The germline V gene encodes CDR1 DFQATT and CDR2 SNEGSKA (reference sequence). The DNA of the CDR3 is TGCAGTGCTAGCCCTCAGGGGGAGGATCAGCCCCAGCATTTT. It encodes CSASPQGEDQPQHF.

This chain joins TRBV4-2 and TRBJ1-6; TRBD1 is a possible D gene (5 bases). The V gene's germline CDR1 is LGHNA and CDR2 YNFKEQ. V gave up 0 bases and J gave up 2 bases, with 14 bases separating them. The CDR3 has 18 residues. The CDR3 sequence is CASSQEETQVAYNSPLHF. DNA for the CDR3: TGTGCCAGCAGCCAAGAGGAAACACAGGTCGCCTATAATTCACCCCTCCACTTT.

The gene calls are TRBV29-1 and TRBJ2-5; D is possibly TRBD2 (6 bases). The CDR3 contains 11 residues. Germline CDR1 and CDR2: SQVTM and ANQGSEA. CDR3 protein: CAGLEGETQYF. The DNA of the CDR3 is TGCGCCGGGCTGGAGGGGGAGACCCAGTACTTC. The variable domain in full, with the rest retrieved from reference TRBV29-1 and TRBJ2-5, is SAVISQKPSRDICQRGTSLTIQCQVDSQVTMMFWYRQQPGQSLTLIATANQGSEATYESGFVIDKFPISRPNLTFSTLTVSNMSPEDSSIYLCAGLEGETQYFGPGTRLLVL.

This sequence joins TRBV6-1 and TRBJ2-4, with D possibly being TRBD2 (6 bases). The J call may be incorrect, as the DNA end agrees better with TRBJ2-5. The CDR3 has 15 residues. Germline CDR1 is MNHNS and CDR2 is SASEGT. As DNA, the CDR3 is TGTGCCACCAAAGACATGCTTCGGGACTGGGAGACCCAGTACTTC. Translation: CATKDMLRDWETQYF.

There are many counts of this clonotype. CDR3 region: CASSDREWETQYF. The DNA of the CDR3 is TGTGCCAGCAGTGATCGGGAGTGGGAGACCCAGTACTTC. The chain joins TRBV2 to TRBJ2-5; a possible D gene is TRBD2 (6 bases). V dropped 3 bases and J dropped 5 bases, with 10 bases sitting between them. This CDR3 spans 13 amino acids. Germline V gene sequence: CDR1 SNHLY, CDR2 FYNNEI.

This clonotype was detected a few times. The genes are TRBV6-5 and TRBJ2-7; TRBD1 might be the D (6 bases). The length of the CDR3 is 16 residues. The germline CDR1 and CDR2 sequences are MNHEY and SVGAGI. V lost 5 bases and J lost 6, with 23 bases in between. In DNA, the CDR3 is TGTGCCAGCAGTCTTGGACAGCCAGGCCGTTATTTCGAGCAGTACTTC. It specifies CASSLGQPGRYFEQYF.

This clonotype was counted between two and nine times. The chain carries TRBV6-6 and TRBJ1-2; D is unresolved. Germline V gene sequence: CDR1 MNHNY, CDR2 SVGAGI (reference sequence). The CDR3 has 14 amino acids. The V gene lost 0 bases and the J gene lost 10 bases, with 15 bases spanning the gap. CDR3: CASSYSRVGPDYTF. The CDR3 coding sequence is TGTGCCAGCAGTTACTCTCGGGTAGGCCCCGACTACACCTTC.

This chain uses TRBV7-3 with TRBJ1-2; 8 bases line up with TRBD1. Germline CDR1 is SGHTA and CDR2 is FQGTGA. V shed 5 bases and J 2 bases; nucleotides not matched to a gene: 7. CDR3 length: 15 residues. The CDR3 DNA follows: TGTGCCAGCAGCCCAACGGGACAGGCGAACTATGGCTACACCTTC. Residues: CASSPTGQANYGYTF. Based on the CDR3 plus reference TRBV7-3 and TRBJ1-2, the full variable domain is GAGVSQTPSNKVTEKGKYVELRCDPISGHTALYWYRQSLGQGPEFLIYFQGTGAADDSGLPNDRFFAVRPEGSVSTLKIQRTERGDSAVYLCASSPTGQANYGYTFGSGTRLTVV.

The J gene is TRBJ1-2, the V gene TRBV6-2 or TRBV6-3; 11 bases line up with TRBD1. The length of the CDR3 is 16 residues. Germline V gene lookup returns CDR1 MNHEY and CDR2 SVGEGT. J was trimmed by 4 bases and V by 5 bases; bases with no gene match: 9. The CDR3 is CASSIPGQGAIYGYTF. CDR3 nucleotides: TGTGCCAGCAGTATACCCGGACAGGGGGCGATCTATGGCTACACCTTC.

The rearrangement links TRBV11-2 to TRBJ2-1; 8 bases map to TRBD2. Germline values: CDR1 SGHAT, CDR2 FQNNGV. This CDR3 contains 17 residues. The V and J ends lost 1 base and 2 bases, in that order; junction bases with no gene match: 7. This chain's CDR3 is CASSLVARRGAYNEQFF. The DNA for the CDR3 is TGTGCCAGCAGCTTAGTAGCCCGGCGGGGGGCCTACAATGAGCAGTTCTTC.

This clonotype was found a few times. The CDR3 bases are TGTGCCAGCAGTTCAGGGGGCCGGGACTATGGCTACACCTTC. This sequence encodes CASSSGGRDYGYTF. This chain joins TRBV12-3 or TRBV12-4 and TRBJ1-2, with 8 bases fitting TRBD1. This CDR3 is built from 14 residues. V gave up 4 bases and J gave up 3 bases; unmatched junction bases: 4.

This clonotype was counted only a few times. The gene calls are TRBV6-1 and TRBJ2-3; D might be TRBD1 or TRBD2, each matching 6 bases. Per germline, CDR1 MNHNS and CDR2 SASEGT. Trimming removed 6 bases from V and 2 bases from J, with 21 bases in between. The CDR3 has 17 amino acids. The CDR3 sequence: CASSNSIPGAVTDTQYF. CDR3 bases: TGTGCCAGCAGCAACAGTATACCGGGGGCCGTCACAGATACGCAGTATTTT.

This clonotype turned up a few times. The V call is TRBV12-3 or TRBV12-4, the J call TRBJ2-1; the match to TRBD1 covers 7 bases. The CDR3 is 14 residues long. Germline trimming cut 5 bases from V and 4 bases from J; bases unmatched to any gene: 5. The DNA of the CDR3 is TGTGCCAGCAGTGGACAGGTACTTTACAATGAGCAGTTCTTC. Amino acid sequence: CASSGQVLYNEQFF.

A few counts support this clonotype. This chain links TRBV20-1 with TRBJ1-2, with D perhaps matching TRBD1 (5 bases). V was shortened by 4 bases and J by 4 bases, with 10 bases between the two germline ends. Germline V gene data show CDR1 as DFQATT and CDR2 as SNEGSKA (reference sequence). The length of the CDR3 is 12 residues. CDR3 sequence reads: CSAIGGTYGYTF. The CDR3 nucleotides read TGCAGTGCTATTGGGGGGACCTATGGCTACACCTTC.

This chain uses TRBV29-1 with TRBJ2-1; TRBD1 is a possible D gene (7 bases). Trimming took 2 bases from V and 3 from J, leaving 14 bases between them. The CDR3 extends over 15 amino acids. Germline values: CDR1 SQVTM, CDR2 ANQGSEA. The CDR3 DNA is TGCAGCGTTGAATGGAGGGACAGAAACTACAATGAGCAGTTCTTC. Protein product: CSVEWRDRNYNEQFF.

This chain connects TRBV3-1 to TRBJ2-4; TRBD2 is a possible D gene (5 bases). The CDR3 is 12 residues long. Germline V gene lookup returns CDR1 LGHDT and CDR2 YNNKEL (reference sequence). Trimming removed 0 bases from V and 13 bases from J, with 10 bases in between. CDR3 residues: CASSQDDGEQYF. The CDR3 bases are TGTGCCAGCAGCCAAGATGACGGGGAGCAGTACTTC.

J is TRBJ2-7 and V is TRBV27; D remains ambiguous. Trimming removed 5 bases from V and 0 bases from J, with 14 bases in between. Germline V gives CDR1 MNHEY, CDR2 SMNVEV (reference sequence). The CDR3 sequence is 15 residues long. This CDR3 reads CASSLTVGFSYEQYF. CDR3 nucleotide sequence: TGTGCCAGCAGTCTGACTGTGGGTTTCTCCTACGAGCAGTACTTC.

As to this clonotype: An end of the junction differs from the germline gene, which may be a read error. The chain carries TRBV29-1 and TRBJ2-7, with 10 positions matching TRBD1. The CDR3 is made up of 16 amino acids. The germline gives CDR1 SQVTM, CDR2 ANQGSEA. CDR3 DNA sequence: TGCGGCGTTGAAGGGCCCCGGGACAGGGGTTCCTACGAGCAGTACTTC. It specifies CGVEGPRDRGSYEQYF.

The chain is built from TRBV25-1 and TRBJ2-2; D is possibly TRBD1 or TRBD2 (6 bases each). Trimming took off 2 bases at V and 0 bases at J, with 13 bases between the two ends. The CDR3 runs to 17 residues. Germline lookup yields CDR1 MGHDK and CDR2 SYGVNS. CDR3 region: CASSELSGAPNTGELFF. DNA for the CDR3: TGTGCCAGCAGTGAACTTTCGGGGGCTCCGAACACCGGGGAGCTGTTTTTT.